This record looks at one TCR beta chain sequence and its context. Its antigen is currently not known. No base qualities exist here, and no much larger clone lies one base off it. This specimen comes from a study of blood T cells in healthy people across ages (dated by TCRdb to 2014 to 2015). About the study as a whole: In model experiments, roughly one uniquely barcoded TCR beta cDNA molecule per two T cells was captured by template switching. For two donors (one aged 18 to 30 and one aged 80 or older), the study analyzed two additional independent replicas of 1 million unique cDNA reads from the same blood draw. The donors were divided into four age groups: young (average around 15 years), middle-aged (about 41), aged (about 56) and long-lived (about 84). Donors of different ages were randomly distributed across sequencing lanes to avoid experimental bias. The study measured age-related changes in TCR beta repertoire diversity using deep sequencing normalized with unique cDNA molecular identifiers.

Here is what the overall study found, with its caveats: Donor CMV infection status was unknown, potentially confounding age-related changes in expanded clonotypes. Because profiling used bulk unsorted PBMCs, naive and antigen-experienced compartments could not be compared conclusively. Compared with the aged group, the long-lived group had more naive CD4+ T cells, fewer expanded clones and increased TCR diversity, a pattern suggesting age selection. Observed TCR beta diversity correlated strongly with the percentage of naive T cells measured by flow cytometry. Estimates of total diversity based on one million sequenced T cells were considered lower bounds and underestimates. As age increased, observed TCR beta diversity per million T cells dropped in a roughly linear way, and a significant reduction was already evident by age about 36.

Library construction relied on 5' RACE. Sequencing was carried out with an Illumina HiSeq 2500. The second PCR ran for about 6 to 11 cycles and used a J-beta primer mix along with a sample-barcoded 5' primer. A template-switch 5' adaptor carrying 12 random nucleotides introduced a unique molecular identifier onto each TCR beta cDNA molecule. Each sample yielded at least 2.5 million CDR3-containing paired-end reads. The Mint cDNA synthesis kit, primed by a TRBC-specific oligonucleotide, was used to synthesize first-strand cDNA from all RNA. Following uracil-DNA glycosylase treatment, a first 18-cycle PCR with universal primers M1SS and BC2_uni_R was performed on all cDNA. The paper's data handling went like this. Each sample was normalized by randomly selecting 1 million high-quality reads, each carrying a distinct molecular identifier. Instead of being binned into consensus sequences, reads with shared molecular identifiers were discarded. CDR3 identification, clonotype clustering and error correction used MiTCR with a Q25 quality threshold and the strictest error-elimination algorithm. A nonparametric unseen species model with Euler transformation was used to estimate a lower bound on total TCR beta diversity. TCRdb itself trimmed the public reads at Q25 with fastp, ran MiXCR and retained productive beta chains. Each entry merges the rows of one CDR3 protein and shows their most common DNA and genes. Clone size and V and J calls follow TCRdb, not the original study. Present in this sample are 550,000 to 750,000 distinct CDR3 sequences, 20% to 25% of which were seen just once. Clones ranked in the top ten supply 3.5% to 4% of the sample.

Systemically healthy Caucasian individuals from Russia, approximately 39 in total and aged about 6 to 100 years, were included as donors. Approximately 10 milliliters of peripheral blood were collected from each donor into EDTA-treated Vacutainer tubes. Ficoll-Paque density-gradient centrifugation was used to isolate PBMCs, with at least 6 million obtained per sample. Total RNA was extracted from PBMCs with Trizol reagent, with at least 5 micrograms obtained per sample. The percentages of naive CD45RAhigh/CD27high T cells were determined by flow cytometry on a PBMC aliquot from every donor. From cysteine to phenylalanine, the CDR3 is 13 amino acids long. CDR3 DNA is the only sequence kept; it has 39 bases, read in frame from the first base. The V end loses 0 bases and the J end loses 14 bases, and a stretch of 17 bases separates them. The germline V gene encodes CDR1 SGHRS and CDR2 YFSETQ.

The clonotype originates from a man between 65 and 85 years old in good health. The material sequenced was blood. This chain is built from TRBV5-1 and TRBJ1-1; confidence is insufficient to name the D gene. The DNA sequence follows: TGCGCCAGCAGCTTGGATCTCATTGGTTACGCGTTCTTT. It translates as CASSLDLIGYAFF.